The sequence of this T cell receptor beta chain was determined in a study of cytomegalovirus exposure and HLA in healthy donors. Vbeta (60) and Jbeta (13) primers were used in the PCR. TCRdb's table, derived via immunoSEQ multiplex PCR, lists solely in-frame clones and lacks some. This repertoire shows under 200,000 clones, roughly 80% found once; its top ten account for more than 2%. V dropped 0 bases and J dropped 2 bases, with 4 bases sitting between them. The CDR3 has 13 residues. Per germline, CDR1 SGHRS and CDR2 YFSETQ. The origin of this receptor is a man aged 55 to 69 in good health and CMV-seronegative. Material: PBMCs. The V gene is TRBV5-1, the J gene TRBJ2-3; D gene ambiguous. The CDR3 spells CASSLGATDTQYF. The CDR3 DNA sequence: TGCGCCAGCAGCTTGGGAGCCACAGATACGCAGTATTTT.